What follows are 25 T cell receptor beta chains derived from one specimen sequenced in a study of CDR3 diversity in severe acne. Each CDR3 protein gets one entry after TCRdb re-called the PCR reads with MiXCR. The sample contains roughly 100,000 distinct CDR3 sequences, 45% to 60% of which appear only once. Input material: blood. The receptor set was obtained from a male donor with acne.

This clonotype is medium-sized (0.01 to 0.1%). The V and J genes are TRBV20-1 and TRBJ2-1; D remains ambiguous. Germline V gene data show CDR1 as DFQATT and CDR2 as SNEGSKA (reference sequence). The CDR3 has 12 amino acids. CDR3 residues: CRPSAAYNEQFF. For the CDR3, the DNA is TGCAGGCCTAGTGCCGCGTACAATGAGCAGTTCTTC.

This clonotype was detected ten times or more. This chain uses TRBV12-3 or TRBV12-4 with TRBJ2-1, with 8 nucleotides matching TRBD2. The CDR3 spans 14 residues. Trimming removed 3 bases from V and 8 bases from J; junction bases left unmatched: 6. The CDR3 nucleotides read TGTGCCAGCAGTTTTCAGAGCGGGAGCCATGAGCAGTTCTTC. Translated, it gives CASSFQSGSHEQFF.

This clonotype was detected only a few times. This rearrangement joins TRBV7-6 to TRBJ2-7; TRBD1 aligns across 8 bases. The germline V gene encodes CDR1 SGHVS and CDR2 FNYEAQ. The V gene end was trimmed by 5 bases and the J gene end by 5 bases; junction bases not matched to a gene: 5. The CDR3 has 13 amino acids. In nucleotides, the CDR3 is TGTGCCAGCAGCCGGACAGGGAACCACGAGCAGTACTTC. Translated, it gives CASSRTGNHEQYF.

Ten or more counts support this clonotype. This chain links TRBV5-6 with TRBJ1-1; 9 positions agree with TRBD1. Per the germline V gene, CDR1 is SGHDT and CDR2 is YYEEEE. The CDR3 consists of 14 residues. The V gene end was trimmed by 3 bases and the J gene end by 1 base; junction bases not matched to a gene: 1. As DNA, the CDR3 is TGTGCCAGCAGCTGGGGACAGGGGAACACTGAAGCTTTCTTT. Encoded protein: CASSWGQGNTEAFF.

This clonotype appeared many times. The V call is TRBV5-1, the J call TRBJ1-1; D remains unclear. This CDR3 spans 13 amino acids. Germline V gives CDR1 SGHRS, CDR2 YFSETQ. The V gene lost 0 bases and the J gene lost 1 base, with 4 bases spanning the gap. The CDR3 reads CASSLEANTEAFF. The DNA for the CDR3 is TGCGCCAGCAGCTTGGAGGCGAACACTGAAGCTTTCTTT.

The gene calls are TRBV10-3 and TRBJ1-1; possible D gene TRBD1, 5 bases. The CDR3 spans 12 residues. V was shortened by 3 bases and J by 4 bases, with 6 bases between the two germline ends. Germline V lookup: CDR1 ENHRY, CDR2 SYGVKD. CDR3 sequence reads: CAISERGTEAFF. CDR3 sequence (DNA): TGTGCCATCAGTGAAAGGGGCACTGAAGCTTTCTTT.

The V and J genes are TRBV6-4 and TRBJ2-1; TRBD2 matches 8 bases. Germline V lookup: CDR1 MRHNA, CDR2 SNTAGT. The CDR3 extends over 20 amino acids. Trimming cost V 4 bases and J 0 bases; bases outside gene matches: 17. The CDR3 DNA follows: TGTGCCAGCAGTGTACCCCCTTCACATGTAGCGGGGAGCTCCTACAATGAGCAGTTCTTC. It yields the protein CASSVPPSHVAGSSYNEQFF.

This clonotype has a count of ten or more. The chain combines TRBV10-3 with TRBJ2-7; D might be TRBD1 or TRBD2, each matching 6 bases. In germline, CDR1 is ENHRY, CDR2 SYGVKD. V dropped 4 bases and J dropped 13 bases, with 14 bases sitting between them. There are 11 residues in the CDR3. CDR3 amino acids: CAISGGDTPYF. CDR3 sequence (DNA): TGTGCCATCAGTGGGGGGGACACTCCATACTTC.

CDR3 residues: CASSQDSGLNSPLHF. The DNA for the CDR3 is TGTGCCAGCAGCCAAGATAGTGGATTGAATTCACCCCTCCACTTT. The chain joins TRBV9 to TRBJ1-6; D is ambiguous. The V end lost 4 bases, the J end lost 7 bases, and 15 bases lay between the germline ends. Germline V gives CDR1 SGDLS, CDR2 YYNGEE. CDR3 length equals 15 residues.

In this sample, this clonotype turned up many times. The CDR3 nucleotides read TGCAGTGCTTCAAGTCCCGGGACAGGGTTAGGTGGCTACACCTTC. This translates into CSASSPGTGLGGYTF. V gene TRBV20-1 combines with J gene TRBJ1-2; TRBD1 matches 9 bases. Trimming removed 5 bases from V and 7 bases from J; junction bases left unmatched: 14. CDR3 size: 15 residues. Germline V gives CDR1 DFQATT, CDR2 SNEGSKA (reference sequence).

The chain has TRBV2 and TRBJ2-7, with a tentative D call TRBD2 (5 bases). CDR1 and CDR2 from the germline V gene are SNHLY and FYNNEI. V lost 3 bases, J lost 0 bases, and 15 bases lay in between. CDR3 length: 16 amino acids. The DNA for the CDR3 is TGTGCCAGCAGTGACAACACACGGGATAGCTCCTACGAGCAGTACTTC. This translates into CASSDNTRDSSYEQYF.

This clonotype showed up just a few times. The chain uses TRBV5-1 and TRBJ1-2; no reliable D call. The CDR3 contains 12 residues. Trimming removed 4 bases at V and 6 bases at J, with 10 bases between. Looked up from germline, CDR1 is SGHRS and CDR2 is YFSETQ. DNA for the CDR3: TGCGCCAGCAGCATGGACGTGGATGGCTACACCTTC. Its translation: CASSMDVDGYTF.

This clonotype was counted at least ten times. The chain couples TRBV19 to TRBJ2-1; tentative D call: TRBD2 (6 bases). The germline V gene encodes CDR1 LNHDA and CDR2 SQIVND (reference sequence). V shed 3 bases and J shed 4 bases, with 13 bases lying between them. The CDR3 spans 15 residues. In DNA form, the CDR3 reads TGTGCCAGTAGTATCGGCGGGATGGGTTACAATGAGCAGTTCTTC. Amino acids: CASSIGGMGYNEQFF.

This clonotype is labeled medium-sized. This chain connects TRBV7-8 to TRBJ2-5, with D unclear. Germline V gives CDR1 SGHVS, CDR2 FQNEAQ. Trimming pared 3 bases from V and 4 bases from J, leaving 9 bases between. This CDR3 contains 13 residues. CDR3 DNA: TGTGCCAGCAGCTTGACCCACGGAGAGACCCAGTACTTC. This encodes CASSLTHGETQYF. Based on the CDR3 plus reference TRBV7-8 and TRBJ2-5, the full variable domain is GAGVSQSPRYKVAKRGQDVALRCDPISGHVSLFWYQQALGQGPEFLTYFQNEAQLDKSGLPSDRFFAERPEGSVSTLKIQRTQQEDSAVYLCASSLTHGETQYFGPGTRLLVL.

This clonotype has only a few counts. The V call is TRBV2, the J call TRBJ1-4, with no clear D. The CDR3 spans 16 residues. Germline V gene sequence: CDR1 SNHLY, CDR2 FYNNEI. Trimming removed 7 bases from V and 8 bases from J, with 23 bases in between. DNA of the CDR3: TGTGCCAGCATGGAGGGCCAAGGATTTGTTTTGGAAAAACTGTTTTTT. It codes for CASMEGQGFVLEKLFF.

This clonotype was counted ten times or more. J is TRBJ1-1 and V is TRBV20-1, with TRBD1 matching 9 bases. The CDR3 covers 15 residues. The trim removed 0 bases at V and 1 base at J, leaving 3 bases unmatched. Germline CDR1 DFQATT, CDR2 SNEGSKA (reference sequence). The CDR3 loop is CSARDLDRGNTEAFF. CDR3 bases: TGCAGTGCTAGAGACTTGGACAGGGGGAACACTGAAGCTTTCTTT.

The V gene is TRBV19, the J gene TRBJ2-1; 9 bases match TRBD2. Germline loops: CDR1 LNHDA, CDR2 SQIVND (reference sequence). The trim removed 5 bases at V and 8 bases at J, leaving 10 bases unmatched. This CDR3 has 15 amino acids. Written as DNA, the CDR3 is TGTGCCAGTAGTCCTTATAGCGGGAGAACCGATGAGCAGTTCTTC. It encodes CASSPYSGRTDEQFF.

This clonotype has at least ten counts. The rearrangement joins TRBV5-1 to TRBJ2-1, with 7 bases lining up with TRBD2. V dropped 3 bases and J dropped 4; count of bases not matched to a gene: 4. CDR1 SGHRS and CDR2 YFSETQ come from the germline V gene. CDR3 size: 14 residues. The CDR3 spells CASSSGLRYNEQFF. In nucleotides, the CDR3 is TGCGCCAGCAGCTCGGGACTACGATACAATGAGCAGTTCTTC. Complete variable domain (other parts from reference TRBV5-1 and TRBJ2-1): KAGVTQTPRYLIKTRGQQVTLSCSPISGHRSVSWYQQTPGQGLQFLFEYFSETQRNKGNFPGRFSGRQFSNSRSEMNVSTLELGDSALYLCASSSGLRYNEQFFGPGTRLTVL.

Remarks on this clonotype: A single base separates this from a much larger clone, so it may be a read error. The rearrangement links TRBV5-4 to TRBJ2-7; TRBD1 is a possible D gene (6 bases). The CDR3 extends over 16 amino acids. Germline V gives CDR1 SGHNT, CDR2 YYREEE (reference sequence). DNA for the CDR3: TGTGCCAGCAGCTCCCCTTCCGACAGGCCCTCCCACGAGCAGTACTTC. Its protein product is CASSSPSDRPSHEQYF. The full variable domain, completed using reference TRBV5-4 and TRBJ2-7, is ETGVTQSPTHLIKTRGQQVTLRCSSQSGHNTVSWYQQALGQGPQFIFQYYREEENGRGNFPPRFSGLQFPNYSSELNVNALELDDSALYLCASSSPSDRPSHEQYFGPGTRLTVT.

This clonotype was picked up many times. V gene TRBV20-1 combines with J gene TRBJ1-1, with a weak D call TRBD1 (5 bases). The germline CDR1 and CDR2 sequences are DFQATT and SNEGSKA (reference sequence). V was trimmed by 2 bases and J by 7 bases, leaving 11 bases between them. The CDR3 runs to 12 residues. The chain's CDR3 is CSARRSDSEAFF. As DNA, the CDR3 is TGCAGTGCTAGAAGATCAGACAGTGAAGCTTTCTTT.

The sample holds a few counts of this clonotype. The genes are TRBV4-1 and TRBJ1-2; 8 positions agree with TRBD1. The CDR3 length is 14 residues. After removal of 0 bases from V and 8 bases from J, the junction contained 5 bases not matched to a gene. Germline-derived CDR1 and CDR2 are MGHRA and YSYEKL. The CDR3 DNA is TGCGCCAGCAGCCAAGATAGGACAGGGAGCGGCTACACCTTC. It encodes CASSQDRTGSGYTF.

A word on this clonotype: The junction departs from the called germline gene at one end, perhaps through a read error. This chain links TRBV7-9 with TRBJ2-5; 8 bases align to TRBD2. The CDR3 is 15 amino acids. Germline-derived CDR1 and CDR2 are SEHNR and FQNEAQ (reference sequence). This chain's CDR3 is CASSLNLAGKETQYF. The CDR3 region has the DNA TGTGCTAGCAGCTTAAACTTAGCGGGAAAAGAGACCCAGTACTTC.

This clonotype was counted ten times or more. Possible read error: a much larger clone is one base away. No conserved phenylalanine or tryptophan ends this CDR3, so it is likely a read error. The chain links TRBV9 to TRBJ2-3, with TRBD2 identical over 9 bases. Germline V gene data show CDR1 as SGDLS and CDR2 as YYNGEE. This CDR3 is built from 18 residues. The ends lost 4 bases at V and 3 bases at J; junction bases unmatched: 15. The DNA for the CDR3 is TGTGCCAGCAGCCCCTGGCCCGTCGTTAGCGGGAGAACAGATACGCAGTATTCT. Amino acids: CASSPWPVVSGRTDTQYS.

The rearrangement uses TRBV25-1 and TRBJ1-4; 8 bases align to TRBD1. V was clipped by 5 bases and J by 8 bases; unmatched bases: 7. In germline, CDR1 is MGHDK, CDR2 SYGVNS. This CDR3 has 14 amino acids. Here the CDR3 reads CASSPGGTTEKLFF. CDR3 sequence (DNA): TGTGCCAGCAGTCCAGGGGGCACGACCGAAAAACTGTTTTTT.

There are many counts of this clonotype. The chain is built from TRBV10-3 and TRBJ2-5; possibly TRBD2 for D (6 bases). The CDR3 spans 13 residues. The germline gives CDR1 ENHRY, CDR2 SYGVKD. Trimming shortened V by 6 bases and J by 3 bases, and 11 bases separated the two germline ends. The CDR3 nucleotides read TGTGCCATCAGCCCGACTAGGGAAGAGACCCAGTACTTC. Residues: CAISPTREETQYF.